This T cell receptor beta chain was obtained from a study of cytomegalovirus exposure and HLA in healthy donors (dated by TCRdb to about 2017). For the study in its entirety: An earlier analysis of several hundred of the donors reported approximately 290 Gb of sequence data and 117 million unique TCR beta sequences from about 179 million T cells. HLA typing covered class I and class II loci at four-digit resolution. Every discovery cohort repertoire had been produced on one sequencing platform. Several DR-DQ haplotypes were handled as single units for association and clustering, since linkage in the cohort was strong. The study combined high-throughput TCR immunosequencing, statistical association of individual TCRs with disease status, and machine learning to predict cytomegalovirus infection status. The number of donors typed differed by locus, with roughly 620-640 for A, B, C, DRB1 and DQB1, 522 for DQA1, some 570 for DPA1, and roughly 450 for DPB1. Alongside the repertoire data, information on donor age, sex, ethnicity and CMV serostatus was compiled. About 280 gigabases of sequencing data and tens of millions of unique TCR sequences made up an early release that covered fewer than 650 HLA-typed donors. The study used immunosequencing to profile the T cell repertoires of some 600 subjects and linked those repertoires to cytomegalovirus serostatus. A later analysis re-examined previously published TCR beta repertoires from several hundred donors and added high-resolution HLA genotyping to investigate patterns of TCR occurrence. To decide whether each TCR beta V gene segment behaved as functional or pseudogenic, an earlier analysis of approximately 620 of the donors relied on high-throughput TCR beta sequencing. The study was designed to test whether signatures of past pathogen exposure could be identified by cataloging public T cell receptors. A later genetic analysis took genome-wide SNP genotypes for about 55% of the 666 donors and used that subset as a discovery cohort. Among 300 to 500 genotyped donors of the cohort, an average of approximately 220,000 unique TCR beta nucleotide sequences was sequenced per donor, of which roughly 17% were non-productive. Along with the approximately 650-subject first cohort, a separate validation cohort of about 110 different subjects was used. The later analysis used no new phenotypic data to find candidate immune exposures, relying instead on TCR beta sequences and their occurrence across donors. Among the roughly 430 genotyped donors, around 81% belonged to the genetic ancestry cluster associated with self-reported Caucasian donors. The research as a whole found: In a later analysis, HLA-associated TCR beta chains were found to be more clonally expanded and to have lower generation probabilities than equally common non-associated chains. In both the original and validation cohorts, the classifier was reported to diagnose cytomegalovirus status with high specificity and sensitivity. A later analysis found that TCR association rates varied across HLA loci, with DRB1 alleles showing the most associated TCRs and HLA-C alleles the fewest. A few of the identified cytomegalovirus-associated TCR beta chains were confirmed in vitro to be specific for cytomegalovirus antigens. A cluster of highly shared sequence variants was judged likely to be a technical artifact of the sequencing pipeline. Because HLA typing was missing for some donors at each locus, association tests included only the typed subset. A later genetic analysis reported fewer N-insertions in productive TCRs among donors in an Asian-associated ancestry cluster than the approximately 700-donor mean. The only immune exposure information available for the cohort was CMV serostatus. At a false discovery rate of 0.05, a later analysis linked around 17,000 TCR beta sequences to specific HLA alleles. Because the 87-base-pair reads could not distinguish some IMGT-functional V segments, including TRBV6-2 and TRBV6-3, those segments were excluded. Across donors, most TCR sequences were observed very rarely, whereas some public TCRs were present in many individuals. V-gene and J-gene trimming of TCR beta chains was associated with a missense DCLRE1C variant in a later genetic analysis, and the association was replicated in an independent cohort. A further reported finding was that TCR beta sequences accurately predicted the HLA-A and HLA-B alleles for most subjects in the first cohort. It was suggested by the authors that the approach could potentially be generalized to other disease states and immunological phenotypes. A total of 164 TCR beta chains were listed by the study as associated with cytomegalovirus. An earlier analysis of around 540 of the donors showed that most TCR beta V segments appeared in productive rearrangements either about 87% or about 30% of the time, which broadly matched IMGT annotations. According to a later analysis, most CMV-associated TCR beta chains appeared to be HLA-restricted, and the HLA associations seemed to be driven largely by CMV exposure. Linkage disequilibrium might explain the correlated functional status among segregating V segments, but an unknown experimental factor could not be excluded. Assigning TCR associations to individual alleles was difficult when HLA alleles, especially DR and DQ, strongly co-occurred. In this cohort, only TCR beta chains were sequenced, and detectable features were limited by the absence of alpha or paired-chain data. The presence/absence analyses assumed that sequencing depth was roughly uniform across donors, and that assumption may not be true. Because counts were too low, under 20 rarely observed V segments, including chromosome 9 orphons, were left out of the earlier analysis of 500 to 650 of the donors. In a later analysis, several top co-occurrence clusters were reported to appear linked to parvovirus B19, influenza, CMV and Epstein-Barr virus.

In total, more than 500 healthy bone marrow donors made up the cohort. At the time of sampling, all cohort members were nominally healthy, though unrecorded immune exposures were likely present. The donor was CMV seronegative and was included in the group of a few hundred seronegative cohort members. Each donor provided a peripheral blood sample, and peripheral blood mononuclear cells were used for TCR beta sequencing. The Qiagen DNeasy Blood Extraction Kit was used to extract genomic DNA from the blood cell samples. Relative to germline, V is 2 bases shorter and J is 0 bases shorter, with 5 bases between their ends. Its CDR3 holds 14 amino acids, cysteine through phenylalanine. Solely the CDR3 DNA is kept, with 42 bases framed from the first base. Based on the germline V gene, the CDR1 and CDR2 sequences are SGHTA and FQGNSA. Libraries were built with the immunoSEQ multiplex PCR assay. For the multiplex PCR, a mixture combining 60 forward primers for TCR Vbeta segments and 13 reverse primers for TCR Jbeta segments was used. The CDR3 region of rearranged TCR beta genes was amplified from genomic DNA by a multiplex PCR assay. The amplified TCR beta libraries were sequenced on the Illumina HiSeq System as 87-base-pair reads. The paper's processing steps were these. In a later analysis, roughly 80 million unique TCR beta chains were counted across the 650 to 750 repertoires, and around 10 million of these chains were shared by at least two donors. To remove PCR and sequencing errors, raw reads were error-corrected and collapsed into unique sequences using a nearest-neighbor algorithm that merged closely related sequences. Alignment of CDR3 sequences to IMGT reference sequences was used to assign V, D and J gene segments. For a sequence to be retained, a match of at least six nucleotides to both a V gene segment and a J gene segment was required. A rearrangement counted as productive if the CDR3 had no stop codons and remained in frame with V and J, and every other rearrangement counted as non-productive. CDR3 was defined according to IMGT convention as the region running from the second conserved V-encoded cysteine to the conserved J-encoded phenylalanine. The earlier analysis of some 550 of the donors excluded any sequence lacking an unambiguous match to a single V gene segment. An earlier analysis of 587 of the donors classified V segments as functional when productive rearrangements were above 56.7% and as segregating when the standard deviation between donors was above 5%. A statistical classification framework was built to diagnose cytomegalovirus status from the catalog of TCR beta chain sequences. A later analysis assigned V and J genes by comparing TCR nucleotide sequences with IMGT/GENE-DB human TR gene sequences. The TCRdist pipeline was used in a later analysis to assign CDR3 sequences and most-parsimonious VDJ recombination scenarios. A later analysis defined each TCR beta chain by its CDR3 amino acid sequence plus V-gene family, and excluded reads lacking a unique V-gene family. In a later analysis, a few hundred highly shared, low-generation-probability nucleotide sequences were removed to address suspected cross-contamination and a sequencing artifact. In a later analysis, a clonal expansion index for each public chain was calculated from normalized within-repertoire ranks of inferred template counts. In a later analysis, generation probabilities were computed using a VDJ recombination model fitted to out-of-frame rearrangements, and the results were checked against IGoR. In a later analysis, hypergeometric tests were used to score TCR-TCR, TCR-HLA and TCR-CMV co-occurrence, with a repertoire-size bias correction applied to TCR pairs. In a later analysis, false discovery rates were estimated by permuting HLA or CMV assignments 20 times. A later analysis grouped co-occurring TCRs with DBSCAN, adding TCRdist sequence similarity when clustering within HLA-allele-positive subsets. Repertoires with fewer than 30,000 or more than 120,000 public chains, plus five repertoires with anomalous nucleotide sharing, were excluded from co-occurrence clustering. TCRdb stores this immuneACCESS table with in-frame sequences only. Part of the clones is absent; in the studies checked, under half of the shortfall reflects unresolved V genes, and no reason is known for the rest. The DNA gave D and trimming, while V, J and clone size come from that table. The sample records 160,000 or so clones, 70% to 80% of which are singletons. The ten largest clones capture roughly 1.3% of the sample.

Note on this clone: The clone's antigen remains unknown. No base quality values were provided; no much bigger clone lies one nucleotide off.

The source material was PBMCs. The sequence was collected from a woman aged 50 to 60 in good health and CMV-seronegative. This chain is built from TRBV7-2 and TRBJ2-1, with the identity of the D gene unclear. The CDR3 protein sequence reads: CASSLLPSYNEQFF. The base sequence is TGTGCCAGCAGCTTACTTCCCTCCTACAATGAGCAGTTCTTC.